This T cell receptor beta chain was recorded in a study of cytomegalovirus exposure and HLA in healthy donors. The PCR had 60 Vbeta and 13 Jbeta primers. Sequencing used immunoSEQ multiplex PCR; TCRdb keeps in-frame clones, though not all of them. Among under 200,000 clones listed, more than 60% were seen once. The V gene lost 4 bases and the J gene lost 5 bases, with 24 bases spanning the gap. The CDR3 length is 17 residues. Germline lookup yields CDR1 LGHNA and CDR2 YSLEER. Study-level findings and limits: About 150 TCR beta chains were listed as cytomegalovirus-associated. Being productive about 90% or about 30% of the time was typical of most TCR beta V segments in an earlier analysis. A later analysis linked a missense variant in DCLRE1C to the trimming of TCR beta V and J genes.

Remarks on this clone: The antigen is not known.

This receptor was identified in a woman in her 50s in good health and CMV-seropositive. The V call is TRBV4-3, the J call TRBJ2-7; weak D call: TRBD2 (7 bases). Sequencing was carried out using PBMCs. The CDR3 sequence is CASSRGIGGGRRDEQYF. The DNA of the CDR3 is TGCGCCAGCAGCCGAGGGATAGGGGGGGGGCGGCGTGACGAGCAGTACTTC.